This T cell receptor (beta chain) was documented in a study of blood T cells in healthy people across ages. Extraction yielded at least 6 micrograms of total RNA per sample. The CDR3 spans 13 residues. V was pared by 5 bases and J by 2 bases, with 9 bases between. Regarding the study as a whole: The lack of PBMC sorting stopped any conclusive naive versus antigen-experienced comparison.

Using a J-beta primer mix together with a sample-barcoded 5' primer, a second PCR was run for roughly 6 to 11 cycles. A single record per CDR3 protein comes from TCRdb applying MiXCR to the 5' RACE reads. The table has roughly 730,000 distinct CDR3 sequences, more than 50% seen once; the top ten hold 25% to 30%. With respect to this clonotype: Its specificity is not known.

The source material was blood. The TCR sequence derives from a man aged 40-55 years in good health. V gene TRBV12-3 or TRBV12-4 combines with J gene TRBJ2-5; D might be TRBD1 (6 bases). The CDR3 DNA reads as TGTGCCAGCAGTACAGGGAGTCAAGAGACCCAGTACTTC. This codes for CASSTGSQETQYF.